This TCR beta chain was captured by sequencing in a study of T cell responses to AZD1222 COVID-19 vaccine. Details on this clone: The antigen is unknown.

In germline, CDR1 is MNHEY, CDR2 SVGEGT. Trimming at V came to 3 bases and at J to 1 base, leaving 9 bases not matched to a gene. This CDR3 has 16 amino acids. General observations from the study: White British people made up most donors, females outnumbered males, and clonal diversity was possibly underestimated. At study baseline, merely six AZD1222 recipients were seropositive. After the peak T cell response, and only then, were repertoires sampled. Rises in breadth and depth of Spike-specific TCRs came after two AZD1222 doses.

Sequencing was performed with immunoSEQ multiplex PCR; in TCRdb, only in-frame clones are kept and a portion is missing. The sample lists over 100,000 clones, 86% seen once, with more than 20% in the top ten. The V and J genes are TRBV6-2 or TRBV6-3 and TRBJ2-7; TRBD1 matches 7 bases. The specimen was peripheral blood, collected on day 0 of AZD1222 vaccination. The source of this sequence is an adult in good health. This chain's CDR3 is CASSYTLDRASYEQYF. CDR3 DNA: TGTGCCAGCAGTTATACCCTAGACAGGGCTTCCTACGAGCAGTACTTC.